This TCR beta chain was observed in a study of brain T cells in children with intractable seizures. V gave up 0 bases and J gave up 8 bases; unmatched junction bases: 8. This CDR3 has 15 amino acids. From germline, CDR1 is SGHNT and CDR2 YENEEA. The protocol was immunoSEQ multiplex PCR, while the TCRdb copy is restricted to in-frame clones and leaves out a portion. The data show approximately 110,000 clones, around 94% seen once. The sequenced cases were selected for having the highest brain T cell transcript signatures. At least one anti-epileptic drug was given before surgery. This specimen was peripheral blood, taken at surgery. The sequence was collected from a boy younger than two with hemimegalencephaly and intractable seizures. The V and J genes are TRBV11-3 and TRBJ2-3, with 7 bases matching TRBD2. For the CDR3, the DNA is TGTGCCAGCAGCTTAGATTCTGGACTAGTTGGTACGCAGTATTTT. Amino acids: CASSLDSGLVGTQYF.